The 10 T cell receptor beta chains below all came from one sample that was sequenced in a study of blood T cell repertoires in COVID-19. Sequenced by immunoSEQ multiplex PCR; TCRdb stores in-frame clones only, minus some. The sample includes under 250,000 clones, approximately 80% of them seen just once. Sequenced input: PBMCs or T cells enriched from blood (not recorded which). The source is a woman in her thirties or forties with acute COVID-19.

This chain's CDR3 is CASTLTEYNEQFF. CDR3 coding DNA: TGTGCCAGCACCCTTACTGAATACAATGAGCAGTTCTTC. V and J are TRBV11-2 and TRBJ2-1, with D uncertain. CDR3 length equals 13 residues. Germline-derived CDR1 and CDR2 are SGHAT and FQNNGV. Between the trimmed V and J ends, which lost 7 bases and 4 bases, there was a span of 11 bases.

This chain connects TRBV4-1 to TRBJ2-1, with D possibly matching TRBD2 (6 bases). The CDR3 is 12 amino acids. The ends were cut back, 4 bases at V and 11 bases at J, with 12 bases in the middle. CDR1 MGHRA and CDR2 YSYEKL come from the germline V gene. CDR3 in DNA: TGCGCCAGCAGCCTTCTCGGGACTCAGCAGTTCTTC. Residues: CASSLLGTQQFF.

The chain couples TRBV11-2 to TRBJ2-3; 8 bases map to TRBD2. The CDR3 covers 15 residues. The trim removed 6 bases at V and 1 base at J, leaving 6 bases unmatched. Germline values: CDR1 SGHAT, CDR2 FQNNGV. Here the CDR3 reads CASRERAGGTDTQYF. CDR3 coding DNA: TGTGCCAGCAGAGAGAGAGCGGGAGGCACAGATACGCAGTATTTT.

This clone has only one observation. The V gene is TRBV6-5, the J gene TRBJ1-6; 7 nucleotides match TRBD1. Germline CDR1 and CDR2: MNHEY and SVGAGI. The CDR3 contains 15 residues. With V trimmed by 0 bases and J by 9 bases, 5 bases remained unmatched. The CDR3 DNA reads TGTGCCAGCAGTTACTCGAGGGACAGTCTTTCACCCCTCCACTTT. The encoded protein is CASSYSRDSLSPLHF.

This chain joins TRBV7-3 and TRBJ2-2, with 7 bases lining up with TRBD1. CDR3 length: 15 residues. V was pared by 0 bases and J by 4 bases, with 2 bases of the junction left unmatched. Germline V gives CDR1 SGHTA, CDR2 FQGTGA. The CDR3, as DNA: TGTGCCAGCAGCTTAACGGGGGACAGCACCGGGGAGCTGTTTTTT. It specifies CASSLTGDSTGELFF. Together with reference TRBV7-3 and TRBJ2-2, the CDR3 gives the full variable domain: GAGVSQTPSNKVTEKGKYVELRCDPISGHTALYWYRQSLGQGPEFLIYFQGTGAADDSGLPNDRFFAVRPEGSVSTLKIQRTERGDSAVYLCASSLTGDSTGELFFGEGSRLTVL.

The chain joins TRBV2 to TRBJ1-5; TRBD1 aligns across 10 bases. Germline CDR1 SNHLY, CDR2 FYNNEI. The length of the CDR3 is 15 residues. V trimming: 6 bases; J trimming: 2 bases; junction bases outside the gene matches: 4. The CDR3 bases are TGTGCCAGCAGCGGGACAGGGGACCGCAATCAGCCCCAGCATTTT. It is translated as CASSGTGDRNQPQHF.

CDR3 in DNA: TGTGCCAGCAGCCCAACCCCCGGTGAGGACACTGAAGCTTTCTTT. This gives the protein CASSPTPGEDTEAFF. The rearrangement uses TRBV9 and TRBJ1-1; no definite D call. Germline V gene sequence: CDR1 SGDLS, CDR2 YYNGEE. The length of the CDR3 is 15 residues. V was pared by 4 bases and J by 3 bases, with 16 bases between.

In its sample, this clone was seen a few times. This chain connects TRBV29-1 to TRBJ1-6; D is uncertain. With 6 bases removed from V and 19 bases from J, the gap between germline ends came to 19 bases. Germline assignment: CDR1 SQVTM and CDR2 ANQGSEA. This CDR3 has 11 amino acids. The DNA of the CDR3 is TGCAGCGTCTTAAGTGGAACCGGGTGGCACTTT. Protein: CSVLSGTGWHF. Full variable domain (rest looked up from reference TRBV29-1 and TRBJ1-6): SAVISQKPSRDICQRGTSLTIQCQVDSQVTMMFWYRQQPGQSLTLIATANQGSEATYESGFVIDKFPISRPNLTFSTLTVSNMSPEDSSIYLCSVLSGTGWHFGNGTRLTVT.

The chain links TRBV4-1 to TRBJ1-2, with D unresolved. The CDR3 extends over 13 amino acids. The germline V and J ends were trimmed by 0 bases and 2 bases, with 4 bases remaining between them. Looked up from germline, CDR1 is MGHRA and CDR2 is YSYEKL. CDR3 in DNA: TGCGCCAGCAGCCAAGAATTAAACTATGGCTACACCTTC. As protein: CASSQELNYGYTF.

The J gene is TRBJ2-3, the V gene TRBV14, with D maybe TRBD2 (6 bases). The V gene lost 1 base and the J gene lost 8 bases, with 10 bases spanning the gap. The CDR3 totals 13 residues. CDR1 SGHDN and CDR2 FVKESK come from the germline V gene. The CDR3 here is CASSQVVGGTQYF. The CDR3 DNA reads as TGTGCCAGCAGCCAAGTCGTGGGGGGTACGCAGTATTTT.